The 21 T cell receptor beta chains in this list originate from one sample, sequenced in a study of T cells after yellow fever vaccination. TCRdb used MiXCR to reprocess the 5' RACE reads, holding one entry per CDR3 protein. The profile shows under 150,000 distinct CDR3 sequences, around 15% of them singletons. Sequencing used CD8+ T cells sorted from PBMCs, obtained 5 days after the yellow fever booster vaccination. The receptor source for this set is a man aged 18 to 30 who received the YFV17D yellow fever vaccine.

This clonotype was detected a few times. V usage is TRBV1 and J usage is TRBJ2-5; TRBD1 is the table's D call, not checked against the DNA. TRBV1 is a known pseudogene. The CDR3 is 11 amino acids. CDR3 protein: CTSSGAKTQYF. DNA of the CDR3: TGCACCAGCAGCGGGGCCAAGACCCAGTACTTC.

The rearrangement joins TRBV4-1 to TRBJ2-1, with 9 bases fitting TRBD1. Germline values: CDR1 MGHRA, CDR2 YSYEKL. This CDR3 has 17 residues. V trimming: 5 bases; J trimming: 0 bases; junction bases outside the gene matches: 8. The CDR3 spells CASSGQGKLSSYNEQFF. DNA for the CDR3: TGCGCCAGCAGCGGACAGGGGAAATTAAGCTCCTACAATGAGCAGTTCTTC.

This sequence joins TRBV7-9 and TRBJ2-2, with a tentative D call TRBD1 (5 bases). The germline V gene encodes CDR1 SEHNR and CDR2 FQNEAQ (reference sequence). Trimming pared 1 base from V and 6 bases from J, leaving 9 bases between. CDR3 length: 14 amino acids. CDR3 amino acids: CASSLVAGPGELFF. The DNA of the CDR3 is TGTGCCAGCAGCTTAGTGGCAGGGCCCGGGGAGCTGTTTTTT. Variable domain in full (rest from reference TRBV7-9 and TRBJ2-2): DTGVSQNPRHKITKRGQNVTFRCDPISEHNRLYWYRQTLGQGPEFLTYFQNEAQLEKSRLLSDRFSAERPKGSFSTLEIQRTEQGDSAMYLCASSLVAGPGELFFGEGSRLTVL.

This clonotype was found a few times. This chain joins TRBV29-1 and TRBJ1-5; the D is unclear. CDR1 is SQVTM and CDR2 is ANQGSEA in the germline V gene. The CDR3 sequence is 12 residues long. V dropped 4 bases and J dropped 4 bases, with 8 bases sitting between them. CDR3 region: CSVVDGNQPQHF. The CDR3, as DNA: TGCAGCGTTGTGGACGGGAATCAGCCCCAGCATTTT.

The chain is built from TRBV24-1 and TRBJ1-5; possibly TRBD1 for D (5 bases). The V end was cut by 3 bases, the J end by 7 bases, with 9 bases between. This CDR3 has 13 amino acids. CDR1 is KGHDR and CDR2 is SFDVKD in the germline V gene. The CDR3 DNA follows: TGTGCCACCAGTGATGGAACAGGCCAGCCCCAGCATTTT. This gives the protein CATSDGTGQPQHF.

This clonotype was found once. This chain links TRBV3-1 with TRBJ1-2; maybe TRBD1 (5 bases). Looked up from germline, CDR1 is LGHDT and CDR2 is YNNKEL (reference sequence). This CDR3 has 12 residues. With 5 bases removed from V and 4 bases from J, the gap between germline ends came to 8 bases. Here the CDR3 reads CASSSDTYGYTF. Written as DNA, the CDR3 is TGTGCCAGCAGCTCGGACACCTATGGCTACACCTTC. The whole variable domain, remainder taken from reference TRBV3-1 and TRBJ1-2, is DTAVSQTPKYLVTQMGNDKSIKCEQNLGHDTMYWYKQDSKKFLKIMFSYNNKELIINETVPNRFSPKSPDKAHLNLHINSLELGDSAVYFCASSSDTYGYTFGSGTRLTVV.

This clonotype has only a few counts. V and J are TRBV19 and TRBJ2-5; D is ambiguous. Germline V gives CDR1 LNHDA, CDR2 SQIVND (reference sequence). V shed 6 bases and J shed 2 bases, with 13 bases lying between them. This CDR3 has 14 residues. For the CDR3, the DNA is TGTGCCAGTAGAAGCGACCCGAGACAAGAGACCCAGTACTTC. It translates to CASRSDPRQETQYF.

The V call is TRBV27, the J call TRBJ2-3; the D gene is possibly TRBD2 (6 bases). CDR3 length: 14 residues. The germline CDR1 and CDR2 sequences are MNHEY and SMNVEV (reference sequence). V shed 4 bases and J shed 6 bases, with 14 bases lying between them. The CDR3 sequence: CASSSAGSGDTQYF. In DNA form, the CDR3 reads TGTGCCAGCAGTTCTGCGGGGTCCGGGGATACGCAGTATTTT.

This clonotype was recorded a few times. V gene TRBV4-3 combines with J gene TRBJ2-6; the D is unclear. The CDR3 runs to 19 residues. Germline-derived CDR1 and CDR2 are LGHNA and YSLEER. The ends were cut back, 4 bases at V and 2 bases at J, with 21 bases in the middle. Written as DNA, the CDR3 is TGCGCCAGCAGCCCGTGGTCGCGCCTTCCCAGTCCTGGGGCCAACGTCCTGACTTTC. Amino acid sequence: CASSPWSRLPSPGANVLTF.

The chain has TRBV9 and TRBJ2-1, with D perhaps matching TRBD2 (7 bases). CDR3 length equals 15 residues. Germline V lookup: CDR1 SGDLS, CDR2 YYNGEE. V was pared by 3 bases and J by 0 bases, with 10 bases between. The CDR3 DNA follows: TGTGCCAGCAGCGAGGGGGGGAGCTCCTACAATGAGCAGTTCTTC. It encodes CASSEGGSSYNEQFF.

The V gene is TRBV5-8, the J gene TRBJ2-5, with unresolved D. The CDR3 is made up of 13 amino acids. Trimming left V 0 bases short and J 7 bases short, with 10 bases between. The germline V gene has CDR1 SGHTS and CDR2 YDEGEE. This CDR3 is CASSLADSWTQYF. CDR3 bases: TGTGCCAGCAGCTTGGCCGATAGCTGGACCCAGTACTTC.

The CDR3 sequence: CASSVGFLAGMVNEQFF. DNA of the CDR3: TGTGCCAGCAGCGTTGGTTTCCTAGCAGGGATGGTGAATGAGCAGTTCTTC. This chain joins TRBV9 and TRBJ2-1; D may correspond to TRBD1 or TRBD2 (5 bases each). Germline loops: CDR1 SGDLS, CDR2 YYNGEE. Trimming pared 2 bases from V and 7 bases from J, leaving 22 bases between. There are 17 residues in the CDR3.

Points on this clonotype: A much bigger clone sits one base away, suggesting this may be a read error. V and J are TRBV12-3 or TRBV12-4 and TRBJ2-2; D is unclear. The CDR3 spans 12 residues. The V and J ends lost 5 bases and 5 bases respectively, with 6 bases between them. CDR3 bases: TGTGCCAGCAGTGAGGAGACCGGGGAGCTGTTTTTT. Translating it yields CASSEETGELFF.

This clonotype came up a few times. The chain carries TRBV6-5 and TRBJ2-5; D not certain. V dropped 2 bases and J dropped 2 bases, with 6 bases sitting between them. The CDR3 runs to 13 residues. Germline V CDR1 and CDR2: MNHEY, SVGAGI. The CDR3 region is CASSYAEQETQYF. The DNA of the CDR3 is TGTGCCAGCAGTTACGCAGAGCAAGAGACCCAGTACTTC.

The chain recombines TRBV12-3 or TRBV12-4 with TRBJ2-1; 10 bases fit TRBD1. V lost 7 bases, J lost 6 bases, and 24 bases stayed unmatched. The CDR3 runs 20 residues. The DNA of the CDR3 is TGTGCCAGCACCGAGGTCGGAGGGACAGGGGAGTGGGTGTGGTTCAATGAGCAGTTCTTC. Its translation: CASTEVGGTGEWVWFNEQFF.

This clonotype showed up just a few times. The V gene is TRBV4-1, the J gene TRBJ2-2; possible D gene TRBD1, 6 bases. CDR1 and CDR2 (germline): MGHRA, YSYEKL. Between the trimmed V and J ends, which lost 4 bases and 1 base, there was a span of 10 bases. This CDR3 region has 15 residues. The CDR3 nucleotides read TGCGCCAGCAGCCTAAGGACAGAGAACACCGGGGAGCTGTTTTTT. Protein: CASSLRTENTGELFF.

Only a few counts were recorded for this clonotype. The J gene is TRBJ2-7, the V gene TRBV15, with D unresolved. V shed 0 bases and J shed 0 bases, with 6 bases lying between them. Looked up from germline, CDR1 is LNHNV and CDR2 is YYDKDF (reference sequence). The CDR3 has 14 residues. CDR3 in DNA: TGTGCCACCAGCAGAGAGGCAGCCTCCTACGAGCAGTACGTC. Residues: CATSREAASYEQYV.

This sequence joins TRBV24-1 and TRBJ2-2; D remains unclear. The germline V gene encodes CDR1 KGHDR and CDR2 SFDVKD. The length of the CDR3 is 17 residues. The V and J ends lost 2 bases and 4 bases respectively, with 16 bases between them. The CDR3 reads CATSDYRVLRSTGELFF. CDR3 DNA: TGTGCCACCAGTGATTATCGGGTCTTGAGATCCACCGGGGAGCTGTTTTTT.

The gene calls are TRBV6-2 or TRBV6-3 and TRBJ2-5; TRBD2 is a possible D gene (6 bases). The CDR3 runs 14 residues. V was trimmed by 8 bases and J by 1 base, leaving 14 bases between them. CDR1 is MNHEY and CDR2 is SVGEGT in the germline V gene. Written as DNA, the CDR3 is TGTGCCAGCTCGACCGGGGGACTCCAAGAGACCCAGTACTTC. Protein: CASSTGGLQETQYF.

This chain connects TRBV10-3 to TRBJ2-1, with 10 positions matching TRBD1. Germline-derived CDR1 and CDR2 are ENHRY and SYGVKD. With 10 bases clipped from V and 2 bases from J, the junction kept 8 bases outside the gene matches. The length of the CDR3 is 15 residues. CDR3 bases: TGTGCCACCTCCACCGGGACAGGGGCCTACAATGAGCAGTTCTTC. Translating it yields CATSTGTGAYNEQFF.

The chain couples TRBV20-1 to TRBJ1-3, with D possibly being TRBD1 (6 bases). Between the trimmed V and J ends, which lost 4 bases and 0 bases, there was a span of 13 bases. Looked up from germline, CDR1 is DFQATT and CDR2 is SNEGSKA (reference sequence). This CDR3 has 15 amino acids. DNA for the CDR3: TGCAGTGCTACTACAGGGCTCGCCTCTGGAAACACCATATATTTT. It specifies CSATTGLASGNTIYF.